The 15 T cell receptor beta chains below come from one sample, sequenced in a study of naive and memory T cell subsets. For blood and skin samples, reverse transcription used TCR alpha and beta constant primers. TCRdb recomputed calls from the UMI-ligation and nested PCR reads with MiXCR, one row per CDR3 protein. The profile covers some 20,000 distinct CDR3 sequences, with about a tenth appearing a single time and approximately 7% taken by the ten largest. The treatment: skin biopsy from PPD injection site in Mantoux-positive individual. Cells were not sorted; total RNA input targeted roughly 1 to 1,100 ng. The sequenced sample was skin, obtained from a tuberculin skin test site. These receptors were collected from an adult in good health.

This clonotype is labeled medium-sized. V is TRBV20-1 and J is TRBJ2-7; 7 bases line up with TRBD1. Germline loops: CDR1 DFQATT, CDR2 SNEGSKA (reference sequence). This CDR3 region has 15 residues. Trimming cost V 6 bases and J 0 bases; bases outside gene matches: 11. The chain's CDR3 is CSATDRDSSSYEQYF. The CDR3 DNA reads TGCAGTGCAACCGATCGGGACAGTAGCTCCTACGAGCAGTACTTC.

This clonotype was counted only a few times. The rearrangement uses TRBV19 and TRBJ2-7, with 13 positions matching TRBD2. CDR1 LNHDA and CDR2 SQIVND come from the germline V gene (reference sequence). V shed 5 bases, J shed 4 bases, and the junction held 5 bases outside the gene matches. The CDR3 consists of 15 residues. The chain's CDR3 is CASSETSGRVYEQYF. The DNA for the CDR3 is TGTGCCAGTAGTGAAACTAGCGGGAGGGTTTACGAGCAGTACTTC. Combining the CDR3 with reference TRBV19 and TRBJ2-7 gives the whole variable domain DGGITQSPKYLFRKEGQNVTLSCEQNLNHDAMYWYRQDPGQGLRLIYYSQIVNDFQKGDIAEGYSVSREKKESFPLTVTSAQKNPTAFYLCASSETSGRVYEQYFGPGTRLTVT.

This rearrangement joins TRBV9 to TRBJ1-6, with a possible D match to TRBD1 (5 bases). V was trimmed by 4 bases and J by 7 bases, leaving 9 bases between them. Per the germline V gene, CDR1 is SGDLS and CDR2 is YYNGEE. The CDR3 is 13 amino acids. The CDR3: CASSPGHNSPLHF. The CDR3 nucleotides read TGTGCCAGCAGCCCGGGGCACAATTCACCCCTCCACTTT.

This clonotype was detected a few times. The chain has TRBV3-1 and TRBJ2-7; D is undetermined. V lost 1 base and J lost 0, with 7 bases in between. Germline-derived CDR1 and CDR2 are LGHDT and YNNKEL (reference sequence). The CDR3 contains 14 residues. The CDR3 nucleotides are TGTGCCAGCAGCCAAGGTTGGAGCTCCTACGAGCAGTACTTC. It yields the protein CASSQGWSSYEQYF.

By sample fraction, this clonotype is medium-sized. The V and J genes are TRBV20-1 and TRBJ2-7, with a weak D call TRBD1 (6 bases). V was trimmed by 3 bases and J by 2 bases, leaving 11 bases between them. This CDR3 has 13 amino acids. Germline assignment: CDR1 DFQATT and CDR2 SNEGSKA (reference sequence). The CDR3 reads CSASNRAPYEQYF. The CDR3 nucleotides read TGCAGTGCTAGTAACAGGGCCCCCTACGAGCAGTACTTC.

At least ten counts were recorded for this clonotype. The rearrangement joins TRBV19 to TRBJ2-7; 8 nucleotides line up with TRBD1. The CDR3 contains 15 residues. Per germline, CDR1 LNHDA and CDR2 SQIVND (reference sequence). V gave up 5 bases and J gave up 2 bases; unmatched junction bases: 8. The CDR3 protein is CASSWGQESAYEQYF. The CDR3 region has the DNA TGTGCCAGTAGTTGGGGACAGGAATCAGCCTACGAGCAGTACTTC.

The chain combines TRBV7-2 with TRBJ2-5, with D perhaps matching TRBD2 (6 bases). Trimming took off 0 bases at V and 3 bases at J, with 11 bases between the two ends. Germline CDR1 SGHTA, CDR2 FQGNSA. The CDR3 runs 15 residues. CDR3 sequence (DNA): TGTGCCAGCAGCTTAGCGGCGGGGCAAGAAGAGACCCAGTACTTC. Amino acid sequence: CASSLAAGQEETQYF.

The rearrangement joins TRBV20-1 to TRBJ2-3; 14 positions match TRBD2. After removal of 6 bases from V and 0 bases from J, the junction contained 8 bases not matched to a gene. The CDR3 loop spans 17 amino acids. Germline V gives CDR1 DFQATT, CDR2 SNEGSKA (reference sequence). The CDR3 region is CSAAGTSGRRSTDTQYF. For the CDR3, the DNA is TGCAGTGCGGCCGGGACTAGCGGGAGAAGGAGCACAGATACGCAGTATTTT.

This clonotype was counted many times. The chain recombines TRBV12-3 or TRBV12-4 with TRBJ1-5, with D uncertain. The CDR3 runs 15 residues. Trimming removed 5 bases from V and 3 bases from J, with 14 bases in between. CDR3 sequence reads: CASSPSDLPNQPQHF. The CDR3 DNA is TGTGCCAGCAGTCCTTCGGACCTGCCCAATCAGCCCCAGCATTTT.

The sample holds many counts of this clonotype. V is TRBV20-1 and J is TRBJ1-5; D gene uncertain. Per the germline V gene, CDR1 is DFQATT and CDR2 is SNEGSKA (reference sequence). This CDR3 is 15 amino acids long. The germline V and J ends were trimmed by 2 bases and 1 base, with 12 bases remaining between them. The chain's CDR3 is CSARPHPGSNQPQHF. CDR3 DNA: TGCAGTGCTAGACCCCACCCCGGGAGCAATCAGCCCCAGCATTTT.

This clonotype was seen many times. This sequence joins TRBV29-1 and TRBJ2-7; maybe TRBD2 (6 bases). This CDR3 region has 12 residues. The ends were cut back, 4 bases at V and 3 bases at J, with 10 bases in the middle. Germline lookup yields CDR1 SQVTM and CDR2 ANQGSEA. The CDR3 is CSVAAGYYEQYF. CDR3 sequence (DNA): TGCAGCGTTGCAGCGGGTTACTACGAGCAGTACTTC.

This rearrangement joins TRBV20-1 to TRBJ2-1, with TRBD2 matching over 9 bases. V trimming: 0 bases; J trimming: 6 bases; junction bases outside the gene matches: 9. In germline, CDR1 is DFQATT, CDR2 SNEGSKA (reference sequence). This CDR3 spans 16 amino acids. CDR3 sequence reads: CSARDRAGLATNEQFF. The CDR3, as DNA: TGCAGTGCTAGAGACCGCGCGGGACTAGCCACCAATGAGCAGTTCTTC.

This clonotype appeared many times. CDR3 bases: TGTGCCAGCAGCTTGGGGACAGTTGAGCCCCAGCATTTT. It translates to CASSLGTVEPQHF. This rearrangement joins TRBV7-2 to TRBJ1-5; 7 bases are a match to TRBD1. J gave up 8 bases and V 3 bases, and 4 bases lay outside the gene matches. The CDR3 runs to 13 residues. The germline CDR1 and CDR2 sequences are SGHTA and FQGNSA.

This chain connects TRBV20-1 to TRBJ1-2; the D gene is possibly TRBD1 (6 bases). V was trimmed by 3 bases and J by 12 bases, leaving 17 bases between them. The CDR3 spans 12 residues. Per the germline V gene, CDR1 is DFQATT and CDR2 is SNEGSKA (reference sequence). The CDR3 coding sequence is TGCAGTGCTAGGGAGGGGGAATTGGGCGACACCTTC. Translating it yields CSAREGELGDTF.

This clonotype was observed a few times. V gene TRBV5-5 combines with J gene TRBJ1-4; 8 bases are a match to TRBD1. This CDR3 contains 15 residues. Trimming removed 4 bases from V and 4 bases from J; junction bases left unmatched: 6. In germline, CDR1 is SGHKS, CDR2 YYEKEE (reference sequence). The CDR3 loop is CASSPGQGDNEKLFF. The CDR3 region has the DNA TGTGCCAGCAGCCCCGGACAGGGCGATAATGAAAAACTGTTTTTT.